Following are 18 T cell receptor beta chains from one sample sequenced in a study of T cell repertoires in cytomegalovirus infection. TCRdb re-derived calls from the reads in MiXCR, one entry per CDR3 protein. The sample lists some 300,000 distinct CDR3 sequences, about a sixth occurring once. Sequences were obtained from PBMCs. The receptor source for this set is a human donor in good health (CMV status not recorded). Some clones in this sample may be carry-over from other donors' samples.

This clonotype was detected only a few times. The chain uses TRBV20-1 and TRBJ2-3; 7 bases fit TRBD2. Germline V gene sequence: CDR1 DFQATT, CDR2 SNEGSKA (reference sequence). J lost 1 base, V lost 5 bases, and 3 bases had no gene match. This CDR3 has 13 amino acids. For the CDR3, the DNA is TGCAGTGCTCCCCGGGAGGGCACAGATACGCAGTATTTT. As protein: CSAPREGTDTQYF.

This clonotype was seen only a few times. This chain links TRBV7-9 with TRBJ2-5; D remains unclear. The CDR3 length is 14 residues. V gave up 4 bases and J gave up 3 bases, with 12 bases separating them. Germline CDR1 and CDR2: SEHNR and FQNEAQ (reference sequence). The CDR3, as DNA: TGTGCCAGCAGCTCATTGTCCGGAAAAGAGACCCAGTACTTC. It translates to CASSSLSGKETQYF. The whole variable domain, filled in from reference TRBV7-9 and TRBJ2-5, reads DTGVSQNPRHKITKRGQNVTFRCDPISEHNRLYWYRQTLGQGPEFLTYFQNEAQLEKSRLLSDRFSAERPKGSFSTLEIQRTEQGDSAMYLCASSSLSGKETQYFGPGTRLLVL.

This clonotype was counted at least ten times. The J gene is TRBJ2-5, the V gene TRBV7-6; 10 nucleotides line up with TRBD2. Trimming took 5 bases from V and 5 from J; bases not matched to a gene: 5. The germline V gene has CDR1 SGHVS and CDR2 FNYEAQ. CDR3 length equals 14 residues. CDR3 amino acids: CASSPKGLAETQYF. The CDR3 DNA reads TGTGCCAGCAGCCCGAAGGGACTAGCGGAGACCCAGTACTTC.

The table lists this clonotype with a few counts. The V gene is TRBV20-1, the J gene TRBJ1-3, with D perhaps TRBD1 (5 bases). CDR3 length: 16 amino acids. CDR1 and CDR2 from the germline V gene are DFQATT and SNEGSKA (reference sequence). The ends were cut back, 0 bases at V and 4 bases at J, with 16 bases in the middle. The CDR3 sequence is CSARDPQGGSGNTIYF. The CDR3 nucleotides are TGCAGTGCTAGAGATCCGCAGGGAGGTTCGGGAAACACCATATATTTT.

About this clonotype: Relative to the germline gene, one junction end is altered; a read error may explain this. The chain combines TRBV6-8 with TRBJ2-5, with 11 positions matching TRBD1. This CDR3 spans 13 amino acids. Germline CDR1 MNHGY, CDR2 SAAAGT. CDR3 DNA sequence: TGTGCCAGCAGTGTTGAAACCGGGACAGGGGGATGCTTC. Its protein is CASSVETGTGGCF.

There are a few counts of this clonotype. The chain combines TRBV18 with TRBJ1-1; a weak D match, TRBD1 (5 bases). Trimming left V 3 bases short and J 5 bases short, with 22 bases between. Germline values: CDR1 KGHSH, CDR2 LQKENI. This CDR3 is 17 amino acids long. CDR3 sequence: CASSPRAGRSLWTEAFF. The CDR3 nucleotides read TGTGCCAGCTCACCCCGGGCAGGGCGGTCACTTTGGACTGAAGCTTTCTTT.

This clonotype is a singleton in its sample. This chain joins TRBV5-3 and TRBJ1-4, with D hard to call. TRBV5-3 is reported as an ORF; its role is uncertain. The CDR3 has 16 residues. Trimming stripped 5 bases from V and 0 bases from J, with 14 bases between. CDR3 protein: CARSWDGRATNEKLFF. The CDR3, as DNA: TGTGCCAGAAGTTGGGATGGACGCGCAACTAATGAAAAACTGTTTTTT.

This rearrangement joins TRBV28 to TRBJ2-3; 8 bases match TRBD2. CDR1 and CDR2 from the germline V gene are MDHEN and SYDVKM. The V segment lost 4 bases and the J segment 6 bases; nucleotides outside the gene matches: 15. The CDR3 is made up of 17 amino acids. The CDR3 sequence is CASSSSWGRGDADTQYF. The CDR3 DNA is TGTGCCAGCAGTTCCTCCTGGGGGCGGGGGGACGCGGATACGCAGTATTTT.

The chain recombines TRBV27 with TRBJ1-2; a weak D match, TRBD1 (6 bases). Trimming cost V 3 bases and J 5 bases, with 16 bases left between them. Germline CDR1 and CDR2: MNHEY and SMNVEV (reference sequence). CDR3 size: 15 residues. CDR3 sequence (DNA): TGTGCCAGCAGTTTTTGGGGGGGGCTGGCATATGGCTACACCTTC. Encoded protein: CASSFWGGLAYGYTF.

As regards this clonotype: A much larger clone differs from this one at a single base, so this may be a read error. CDR3 bases: TGTGCCAGCAGCGCCCAGACAGGGGGCGAGCGGTACTTC. Encoded protein: CASSAQTGGERYF. The chain uses TRBV7-2 and TRBJ2-7; 10 nucleotides agree with TRBD1. The CDR3 consists of 13 residues. Germline CDR1 SGHTA, CDR2 FQGNSA.

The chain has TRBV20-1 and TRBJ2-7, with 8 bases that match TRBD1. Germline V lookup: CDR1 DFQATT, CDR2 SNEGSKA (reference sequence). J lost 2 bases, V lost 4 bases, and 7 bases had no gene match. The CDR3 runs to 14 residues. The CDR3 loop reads CSATVDRGPYEQYF. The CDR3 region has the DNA TGCAGTGCTACAGTAGACAGGGGTCCCTACGAGCAGTACTTC.

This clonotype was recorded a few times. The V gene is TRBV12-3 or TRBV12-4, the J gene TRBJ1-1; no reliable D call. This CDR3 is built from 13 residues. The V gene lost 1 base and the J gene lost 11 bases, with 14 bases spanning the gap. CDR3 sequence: CASSLVAPIEAFF. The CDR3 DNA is TGTGCCAGCAGTTTAGTCGCCCCTATTGAGGCTTTCTTT.

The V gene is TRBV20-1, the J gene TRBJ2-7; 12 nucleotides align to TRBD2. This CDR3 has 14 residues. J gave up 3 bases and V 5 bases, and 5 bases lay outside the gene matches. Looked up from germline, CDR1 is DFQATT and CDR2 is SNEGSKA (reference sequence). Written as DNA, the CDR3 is TGCAGTGCTGTTCGACTAGCGGGGGACTACGAGCAGTACTTC. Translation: CSAVRLAGDYEQYF.

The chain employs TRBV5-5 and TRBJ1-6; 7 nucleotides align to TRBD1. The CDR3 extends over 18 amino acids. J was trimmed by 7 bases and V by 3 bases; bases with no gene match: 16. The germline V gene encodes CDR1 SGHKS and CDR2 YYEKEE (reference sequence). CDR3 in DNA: TGTGCCAGCAGCTGGGGGACCTCCACGACAGGGATGAATTCACCCCTCCACTTT. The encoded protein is CASSWGTSTTGMNSPLHF. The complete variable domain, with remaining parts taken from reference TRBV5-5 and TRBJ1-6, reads DAGVTQSPTHLIKTRGQQVTLRCSPISGHKSVSWYQQVLGQGPQFIFQYYEKEERGRGNFPDRFSARQFPNYSSELNVNALLLGDSALYLCASSWGTSTTGMNSPLHFGNGTRLTVT.

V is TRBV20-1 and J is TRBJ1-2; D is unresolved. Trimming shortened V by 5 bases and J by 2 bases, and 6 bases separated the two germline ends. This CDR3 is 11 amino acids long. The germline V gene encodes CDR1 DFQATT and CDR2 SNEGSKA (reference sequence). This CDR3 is CSAAENYGYTF. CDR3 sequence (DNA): TGCAGTGCTGCTGAGAACTATGGCTACACCTTC.

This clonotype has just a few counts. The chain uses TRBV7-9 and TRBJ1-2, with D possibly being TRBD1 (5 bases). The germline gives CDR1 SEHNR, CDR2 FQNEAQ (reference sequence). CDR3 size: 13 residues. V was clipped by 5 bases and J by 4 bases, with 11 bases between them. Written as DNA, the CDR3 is TGTGCCAGCAGCCCCCCGACAGCCTATGGCTACACCTTC. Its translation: CASSPPTAYGYTF. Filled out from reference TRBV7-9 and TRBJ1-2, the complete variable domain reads DTGVSQNPRHKITKRGQNVTFRCDPISEHNRLYWYRQTLGQGPEFLTYFQNEAQLEKSRLLSDRFSAERPKGSFSTLEIQRTEQGDSAMYLCASSPPTAYGYTFGSGTRLTVV.

The CDR3 DNA is TGCAGTGCTAGAGATCTCTATAGCGGGGGGGTGGTTGCGACAGATACGCAGTATTTT. Translation gives CSARDLYSGGVVATDTQYF. The rearrangement joins TRBV20-1 to TRBJ2-3; 11 positions match TRBD2. The CDR3 loop spans 19 amino acids. The J segment lost 3 bases and the V segment lost 0 bases, leaving 14 bases of the junction unmatched. Germline assignment: CDR1 DFQATT and CDR2 SNEGSKA (reference sequence).

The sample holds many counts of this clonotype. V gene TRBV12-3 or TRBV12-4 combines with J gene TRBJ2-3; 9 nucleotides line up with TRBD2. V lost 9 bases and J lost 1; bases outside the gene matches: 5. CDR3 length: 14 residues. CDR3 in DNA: TGTGCCAGTAGGCGGGAGGGGGGCACAGATACGCAGTATTTT. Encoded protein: CASRREGGTDTQYF.